This T cell receptor (beta chain) was recorded in a study of shared clonotypes between healthy human individuals. J gave up 4 bases and V 6 bases, and 5 bases lay outside the gene matches. In germline, CDR1 is MNHEY, CDR2 SMNVEV (reference sequence). The CDR3 sequence is 14 residues long. Study findings and constraints: Relative to clonotypes present in all four donors, those not shared had lower generation probabilities.

Splitting of CD4+ cells produced CD45RA+ naive and CD45RA-negative memory subsets. At deep level, the assay was performed. Original data processing: Filtering differed for immunoSEQ, which gave only junction sequences without quality scores. Assay used: immunoSEQ multiplex PCR; TCRdb lists only in-frame clones, some missing. V and J calls and clone size are copied from that table; D and trimming were computed from the DNA. The sample carries 900,000 to 1,200,000 clones, 70% to 80% recorded once. Concerning this clone: Its cognate antigen is unknown.

This TCR came from a man between 18 and 35 years old in good health. Some clones in this sample may be carry-over from other donors' samples. The sequenced material came from memory CD4+ T cells from PBMCs. Noted subset: CD45RA-negative fraction. This chain connects TRBV27 to TRBJ2-5; 10 bases are shared with TRBD1. DNA for the CDR3: TGTGCCAGCAGGCGACAGGGGGCAGGAGAGACCCAGTACTTC. Its protein is CASRRQGAGETQYF.